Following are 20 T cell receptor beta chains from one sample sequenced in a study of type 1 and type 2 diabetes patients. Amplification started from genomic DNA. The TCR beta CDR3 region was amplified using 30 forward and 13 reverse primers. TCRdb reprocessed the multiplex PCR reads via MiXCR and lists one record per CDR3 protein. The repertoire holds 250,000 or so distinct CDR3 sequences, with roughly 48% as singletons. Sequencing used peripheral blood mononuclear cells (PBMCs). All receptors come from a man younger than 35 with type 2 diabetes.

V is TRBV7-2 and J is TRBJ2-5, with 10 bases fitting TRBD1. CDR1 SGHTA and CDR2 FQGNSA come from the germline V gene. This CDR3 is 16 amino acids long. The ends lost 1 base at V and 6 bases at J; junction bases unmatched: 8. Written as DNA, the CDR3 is TGTGCCAGCAGCTTAGGTGGACAGGGGGGTTGGCAGACCCAGTACTTC. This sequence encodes CASSLGGQGGWQTQYF.

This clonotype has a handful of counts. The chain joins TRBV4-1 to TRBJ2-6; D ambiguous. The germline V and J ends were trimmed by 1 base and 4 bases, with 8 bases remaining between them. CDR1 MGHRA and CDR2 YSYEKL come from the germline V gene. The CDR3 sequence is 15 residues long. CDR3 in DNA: TGCGCCAGCAGCCAAGGGCCCTTGGGGGCCAACGTCCTGACTTTC. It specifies CASSQGPLGANVLTF.

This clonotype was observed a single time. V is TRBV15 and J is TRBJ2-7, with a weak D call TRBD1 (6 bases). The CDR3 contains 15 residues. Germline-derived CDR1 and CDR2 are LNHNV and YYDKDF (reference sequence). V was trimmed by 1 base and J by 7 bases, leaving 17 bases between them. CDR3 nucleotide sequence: TGTGCCACCAGCAGAGGGTCGGCCAGGGGCGAAGAGCAGTACTTC. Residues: CATSRGSARGEEQYF.

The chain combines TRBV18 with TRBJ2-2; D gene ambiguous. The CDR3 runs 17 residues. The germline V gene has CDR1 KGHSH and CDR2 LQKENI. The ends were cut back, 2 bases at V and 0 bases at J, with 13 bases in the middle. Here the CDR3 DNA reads TGTGCCAGCTCACCAAAGGCGGACCAACCGAACACCGGGGAGCTGTTTTTT. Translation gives CASSPKADQPNTGELFF.

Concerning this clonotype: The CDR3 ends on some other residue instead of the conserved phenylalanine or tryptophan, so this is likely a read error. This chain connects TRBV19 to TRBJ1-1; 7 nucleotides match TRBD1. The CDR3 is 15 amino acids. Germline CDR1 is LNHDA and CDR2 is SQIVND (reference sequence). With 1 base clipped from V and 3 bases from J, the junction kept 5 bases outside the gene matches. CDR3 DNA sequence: TGTGCCAGTAGTATAGGACAGGGAGGGGACACTGAAGCTTTCTCT. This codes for CASSIGQGGDTEAFS.

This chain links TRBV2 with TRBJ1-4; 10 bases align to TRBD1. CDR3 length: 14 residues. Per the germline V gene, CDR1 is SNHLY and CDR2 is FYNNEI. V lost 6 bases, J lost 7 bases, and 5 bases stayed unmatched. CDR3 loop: CASSLDRGGEKLFF. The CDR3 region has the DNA TGTGCCAGCAGCTTGGACAGGGGGGGTGAAAAACTGTTTTTT.

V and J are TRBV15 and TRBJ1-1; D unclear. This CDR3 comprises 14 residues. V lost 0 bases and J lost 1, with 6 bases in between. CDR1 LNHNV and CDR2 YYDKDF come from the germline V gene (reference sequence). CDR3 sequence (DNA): TGTGCCACCAGCAGAGAGGGCTCGAACACTGAAGCTTTCTTT. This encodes CATSREGSNTEAFF. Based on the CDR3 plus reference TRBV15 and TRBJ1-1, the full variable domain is DAMVIQNPRYQVTQFGKPVTLSCSQTLNHNVMYWYQQKSSQAPKLLFHYYDKDFNNEADTPDNFQSRRPNTSFCFLDIRSPGLGDTAMYLCATSREGSNTEAFFGQGTRLTVV.

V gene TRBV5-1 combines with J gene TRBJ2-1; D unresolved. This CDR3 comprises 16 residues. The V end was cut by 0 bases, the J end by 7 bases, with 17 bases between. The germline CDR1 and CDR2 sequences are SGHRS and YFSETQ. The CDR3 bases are TGCGCCAGCAGCTTGGTCTTCCCGGGTCCAAAAAATGAGCAGTTCTTC. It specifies CASSLVFPGPKNEQFF. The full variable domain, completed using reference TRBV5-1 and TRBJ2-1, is KAGVTQTPRYLIKTRGQQVTLSCSPISGHRSVSWYQQTPGQGLQFLFEYFSETQRNKGNFPGRFSGRQFSNSRSEMNVSTLELGDSALYLCASSLVFPGPKNEQFFGPGTRLTVL.

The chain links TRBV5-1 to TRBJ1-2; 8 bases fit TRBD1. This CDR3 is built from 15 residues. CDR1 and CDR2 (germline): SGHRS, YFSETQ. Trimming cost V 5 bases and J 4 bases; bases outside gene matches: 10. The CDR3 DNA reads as TGCGCCAGCAGATTTACCGGGACAGGACGCTATGGCTACACCTTC. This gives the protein CASRFTGTGRYGYTF.

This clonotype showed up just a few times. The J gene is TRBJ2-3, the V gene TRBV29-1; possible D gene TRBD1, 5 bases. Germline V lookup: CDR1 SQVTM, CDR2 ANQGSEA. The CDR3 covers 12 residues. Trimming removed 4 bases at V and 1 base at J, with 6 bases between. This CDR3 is CSVGGGTDTQYF. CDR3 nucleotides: TGCAGCGTTGGGGGCGGCACAGATACGCAGTATTTT.

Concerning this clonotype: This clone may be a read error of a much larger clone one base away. The DNA for the CDR3 is TGTGCCAGCGGCTTAGGGGGCGCGGGCACTGAAGCTTTCTTT. As protein: CASGLGGAGTEAFF. This chain joins TRBV13 and TRBJ1-1, with 7 bases matching TRBD1. The CDR3 consists of 14 residues. Germline CDR1 and CDR2: PRHDT and FYEKMQ (reference sequence).

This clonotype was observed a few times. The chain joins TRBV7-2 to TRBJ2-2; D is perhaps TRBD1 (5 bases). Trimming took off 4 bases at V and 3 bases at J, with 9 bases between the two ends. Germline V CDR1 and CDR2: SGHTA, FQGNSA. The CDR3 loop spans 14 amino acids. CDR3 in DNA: TGTGCCAGCAGCTCAGTGACAGACACCGGGGAGCTGTTTTTT. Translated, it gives CASSSVTDTGELFF.

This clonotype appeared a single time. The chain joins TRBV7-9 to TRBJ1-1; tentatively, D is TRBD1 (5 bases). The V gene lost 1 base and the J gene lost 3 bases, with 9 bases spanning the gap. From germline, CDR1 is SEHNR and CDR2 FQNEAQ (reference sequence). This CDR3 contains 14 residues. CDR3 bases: TGTGCCAGCAGCTTAGTTCGAGGGGACACTGAAGCTTTCTTT. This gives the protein CASSLVRGDTEAFF.

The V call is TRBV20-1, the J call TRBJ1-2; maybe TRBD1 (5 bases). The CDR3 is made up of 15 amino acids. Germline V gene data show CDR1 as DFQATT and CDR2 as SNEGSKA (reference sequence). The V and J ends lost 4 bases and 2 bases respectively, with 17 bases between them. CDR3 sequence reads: CSAKAPLGPNYGYTF. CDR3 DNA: TGCAGTGCTAAAGCGCCTTTGGGACCGAACTATGGCTACACCTTC.

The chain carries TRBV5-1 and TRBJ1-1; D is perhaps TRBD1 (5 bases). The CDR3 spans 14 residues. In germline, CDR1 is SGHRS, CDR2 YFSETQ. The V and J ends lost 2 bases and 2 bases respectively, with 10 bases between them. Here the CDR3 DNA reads TGCGCCAGCAGCTTACAGACAGCCAACACTGAAGCTTTCTTT. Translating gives CASSLQTANTEAFF.

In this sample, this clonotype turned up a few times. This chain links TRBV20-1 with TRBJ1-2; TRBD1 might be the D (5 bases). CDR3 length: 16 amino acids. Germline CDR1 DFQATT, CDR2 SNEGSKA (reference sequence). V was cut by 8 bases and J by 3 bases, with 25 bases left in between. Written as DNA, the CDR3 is TGCAGTCTCCGGGACGCAGTTATATATTCGGACTATGGCTACACCTTC. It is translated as CSLRDAVIYSDYGYTF.

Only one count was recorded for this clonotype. The CDR3 DNA follows: TGTGCCAGCAGCTTGGCCATACGGGACAGCAAGAATCCACCCCTCCACTTT. This translates into CASSLAIRDSKNPPLHF. The chain couples TRBV5-4 to TRBJ1-6; 7 bases fit TRBD1. The V gene end was trimmed by 0 bases and the J gene end by 11 bases; junction bases not matched to a gene: 14. Germline assignment: CDR1 SGHNT and CDR2 YYREEE (reference sequence). CDR3 length: 17 amino acids.

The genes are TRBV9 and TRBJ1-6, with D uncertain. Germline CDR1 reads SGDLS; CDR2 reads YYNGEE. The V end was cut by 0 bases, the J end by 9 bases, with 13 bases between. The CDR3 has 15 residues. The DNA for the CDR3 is TGTGCCAGCAGCGTAGTAGGAACAGAGGGTTCACCCCTCCACTTT. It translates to CASSVVGTEGSPLHF.

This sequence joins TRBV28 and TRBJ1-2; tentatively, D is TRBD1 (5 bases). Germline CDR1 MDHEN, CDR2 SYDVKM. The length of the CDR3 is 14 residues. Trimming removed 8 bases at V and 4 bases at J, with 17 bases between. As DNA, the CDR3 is TGTGCCAGCCTTAAGAATGGAGGGGCCTATGGCTACACCTTC. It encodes CASLKNGGAYGYTF.

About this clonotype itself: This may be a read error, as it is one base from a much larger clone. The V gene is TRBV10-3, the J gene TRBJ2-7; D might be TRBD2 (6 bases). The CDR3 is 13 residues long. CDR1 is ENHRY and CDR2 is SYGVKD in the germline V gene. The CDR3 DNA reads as TGTGCCATGTCTGAGGGACTCAACTACGAGCAGTGCTTC. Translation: CAMSEGLNYEQCF.